The entry below describes one T cell receptor (beta chain). The repertoire was sequenced with immunoSEQ multiplex PCR; TCRdb's copy has only in-frame clones and lacks some. The sample lists around 400,000 clones, around 87% occurring once. This CDR3 has 12 amino acids. V was pared by 10 bases and J by 8 bases, with 17 bases between. CDR1 is MNHEY, CDR2 SVGAGI, per germline. This entry comes from a study of blood T cell repertoires in COVID-19. Sequenced sample: peripheral blood. The J gene is TRBJ1-2, the V gene TRBV6-5; tentative D call: TRBD1 (6 bases). The receptor was isolated from a woman in her sixties with COVID-19, enrolled during active disease. CDR3 in amino acids: CAIRTASGGYTF. The CDR3, as DNA: TGTGCCATCCGGACAGCGTCGGGAGGCTACACCTTC.